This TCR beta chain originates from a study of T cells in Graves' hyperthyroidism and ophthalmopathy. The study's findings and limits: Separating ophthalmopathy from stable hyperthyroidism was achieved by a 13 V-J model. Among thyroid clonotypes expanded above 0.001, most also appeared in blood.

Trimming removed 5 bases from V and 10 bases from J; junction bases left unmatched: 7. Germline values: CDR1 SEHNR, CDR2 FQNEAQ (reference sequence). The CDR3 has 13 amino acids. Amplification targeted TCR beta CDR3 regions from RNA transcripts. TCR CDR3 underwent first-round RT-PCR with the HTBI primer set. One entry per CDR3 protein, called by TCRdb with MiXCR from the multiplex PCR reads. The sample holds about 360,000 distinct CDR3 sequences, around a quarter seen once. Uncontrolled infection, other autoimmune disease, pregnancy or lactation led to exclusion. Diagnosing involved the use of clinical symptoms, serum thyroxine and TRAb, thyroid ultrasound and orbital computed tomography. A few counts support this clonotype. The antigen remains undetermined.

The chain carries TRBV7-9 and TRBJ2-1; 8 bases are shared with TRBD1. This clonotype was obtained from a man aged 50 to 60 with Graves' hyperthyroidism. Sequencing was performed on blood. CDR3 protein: CASSRDRSKEQFF. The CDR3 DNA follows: TGTGCCAGCAGCAGGGACAGGTCGAAGGAGCAGTTCTTC.